These 23 T cell receptor beta chains originate from one sample sequenced in a study of cytomegalovirus exposure and HLA in healthy donors (dated by TCRdb to about 2017). Preparation of the library involved the immunoSEQ multiplex PCR assay. A mixture of 60 forward primers for TCR Vbeta segments and 13 reverse primers for TCR Jbeta segments was used in the multiplex PCR. In TCRdb, the immuneACCESS table is reduced to in-frame sequences with V and J assigned. These tables do not hold every clone; where another copy was compared, an unresolved V gene accounts for under half, and the others remain unexplained. This sample has roughly 110,000 clones in its table, and around 85% of those were observed once. The ten largest clones represent 3% to 4.5% of the sample. Sequencing was done on a sample of PBMCs. All receptors derive from a man in his sixties in good health and CMV-seronegative.

The chain combines TRBV29-1 with TRBJ1-1, with 12 bases fitting TRBD1. Germline V lookup: CDR1 SQVTM, CDR2 ANQGSEA. The V segment lost 4 bases and the J segment 4 bases; nucleotides outside the gene matches: 7. The CDR3 is 15 amino acids. The CDR3 region is CSVGGTGGAVTEAFF. The CDR3 bases are TGCAGCGTTGGAGGGACAGGGGGCGCGGTCACTGAAGCTTTCTTT.

The rearrangement joins TRBV11-2 to TRBJ2-6; D not resolved. Germline values: CDR1 SGHAT, CDR2 FQNNGV. The V end was cut by 1 base, the J end by 0 bases, with 7 bases between. The CDR3 has 16 residues. Written as DNA, the CDR3 is TGTGCCAGCAGCTTAGTTGGCTCCTCTGGGGCCAACGTCCTGACTTTC. It yields the protein CASSLVGSSGANVLTF.

The gene calls are TRBV6-1 and TRBJ1-3; D is possibly TRBD1 (6 bases). The V gene's germline CDR1 is MNHNS and CDR2 SASEGT. CDR3 length: 14 residues. The germline V and J ends were trimmed by 5 bases and 4 bases, with 12 bases remaining between them. CDR3 protein: CASSMAQGGNTIYF. Written as DNA, the CDR3 is TGTGCCAGCAGTATGGCTCAGGGGGGAAACACCATATATTTT.

The V call is TRBV5-1, the J call TRBJ2-3; 9 bases line up with TRBD1. Losses at the gene ends were 9 bases for V and 0 bases for J; bases not matched to a gene: 17. The CDR3 loop spans 18 amino acids. Germline values: CDR1 SGHRS, CDR2 YFSETQ. CDR3 nucleotide sequence: TGCGCCACCCGCACCCCCGGCCGGACAGGGGATAGCACAGATACGCAGTATTTT. Its protein product is CATRTPGRTGDSTDTQYF.

The chain links TRBV7-2 to TRBJ2-4; perhaps TRBD2 as D (5 bases). This CDR3 has 14 amino acids. Trimming took off 5 bases at V and 6 bases at J, with 14 bases between the two ends. The germline CDR1 and CDR2 sequences are SGHTA and FQGNSA. This CDR3 is CASSPSEGTNIQYF. CDR3 DNA: TGTGCCAGCAGCCCTTCTGAGGGAACAAACATTCAGTACTTC.

The chain employs TRBV10-3 and TRBJ2-5, with 7 bases identical to TRBD1. Germline CDR1 reads ENHRY; CDR2 reads SYGVKD. The ends lost 9 bases at V and 4 bases at J; junction bases unmatched: 8. CDR3 length: 13 amino acids. Here the CDR3 reads CAIGDRVGETQYF. The CDR3 DNA reads TGTGCCATAGGTGACAGGGTGGGAGAGACCCAGTACTTC.

This clone has a handful of counts. The chain couples TRBV7-2 to TRBJ2-3, with D hard to call. V lost 1 base, J lost 4 bases, and 6 bases lay in between. This CDR3 is 13 amino acids long. Germline-derived CDR1 and CDR2 are SGHTA and FQGNSA. The DNA of the CDR3 is TGTGCCAGCAGCTTAGTTATTGCAGATACGCAGTATTTT. It codes for CASSLVIADTQYF.

J is TRBJ2-1 and V is TRBV7-2; 7 bases map to TRBD1. CDR1 and CDR2 from the germline V gene are SGHTA and FQGNSA. The V and J ends lost 2 bases and 8 bases, in that order; junction bases with no gene match: 3. This CDR3 is built from 13 residues. The CDR3 DNA reads as TGTGCCAGCAGCTTACAGGGGGTCCATGAGCAGTTCTTC. Protein sequence: CASSLQGVHEQFF.

The chain couples TRBV7-2 to TRBJ2-5; 9 bases are shared with TRBD2. CDR1 is SGHTA, CDR2 FQGNSA, per germline. After removal of 3 bases from V and 1 base from J, the junction contained 6 bases not matched to a gene. The CDR3 runs to 16 residues. CDR3 in DNA: TGTGCCAGCAGCTTCGGGGGTAGCGGGGGCCAAGAGACCCAGTACTTC. Translating it yields CASSFGGSGGQETQYF.

This sequence joins TRBV12-5 and TRBJ1-6, with D tentatively TRBD1 (6 bases). CDR1 and CDR2 from the germline V gene are LGHNT and FRNRAP. Trimming took off 2 bases at V and 7 bases at J, with 21 bases between the two ends. This CDR3 has 18 residues. The CDR3 here is CASGLSPGGGVGNSPLHF. In DNA, the CDR3 is TGTGCTAGTGGTTTGTCCCCGGGAGGGGGGGTCGGGAATTCACCCCTCCACTTT.

V and J are TRBV9 and TRBJ2-5; the match to TRBD1 covers 7 bases. With 3 bases clipped from V and 3 bases from J, the junction kept 5 bases outside the gene matches. CDR1 is SGDLS, CDR2 YYNGEE, per germline. The CDR3 sequence is 14 residues long. CDR3 DNA sequence: TGTGCCAGCAGCGAACAGGGGTGGGAAGAGACCCAGTACTTC. Residues: CASSEQGWEETQYF.

J is TRBJ1-3 and V is TRBV11-2, with a tentative D call TRBD1 (6 bases). The V and J ends lost 1 base and 0 bases respectively, with 10 bases between them. Germline-derived CDR1 and CDR2 are SGHAT and FQNNGV. The CDR3 covers 16 residues. CDR3 nucleotide sequence: TGTGCCAGCAGCTTAGCCAGGGGAAACTCTGGAAACACCATATATTTT. Translation: CASSLARGNSGNTIYF. The entire variable domain, with the rest obtained from reference TRBV11-2 and TRBJ1-3, is as follows: EAGVAQSPRYKIIEKRQSVAFWCNPISGHATLYWYQQILGQGPKLLIQFQNNGVVDDSQLPKDRFSAERLKGVDSTLKIQPAKLEDSAVYLCASSLARGNSGNTIYFGEGSWLTVV.

The chain uses TRBV9 and TRBJ1-5, with 9 bases lining up with TRBD1. Losses at the gene ends were 3 bases for V and 4 bases for J; bases not matched to a gene: 32. The CDR3 covers 24 residues. Germline lookup yields CDR1 SGDLS and CDR2 YYNGEE. The CDR3, as DNA: TGTGCCAGCAGCGCTCTGCCCCGGGACAGGGACCAAAAAAAAATGACTTGGGGAAATCAGCCCCAGCATTTT. Protein: CASSALPRDRDQKKMTWGNQPQHF.

The J gene is TRBJ1-3, the V gene TRBV11-2; the D is unclear. This CDR3 is 17 amino acids long. The V end was cut by 5 bases, the J end by 0 bases, with 17 bases between. CDR1 SGHAT and CDR2 FQNNGV come from the germline V gene. CDR3 DNA: TGTGCCAGCAGCCCCGGGTTGGTCAGCTTCTCTGGAAACACCATATATTTT. Encoded protein: CASSPGLVSFSGNTIYF.

This sequence joins TRBV6-6 and TRBJ2-1; 7 positions match TRBD2. The CDR3 runs to 15 residues. The J segment lost 6 bases and the V segment lost 2 bases, leaving 7 bases of the junction unmatched. Germline CDR1 is MNHNY and CDR2 is SVGAGI (reference sequence). For the CDR3, the DNA is TGTGCCAGCAGTTACGGGACTACCTTACCCAATGAGCAGTTCTTC. This gives the protein CASSYGTTLPNEQFF.

The chain links TRBV2 to TRBJ2-5; 12 bases are shared with TRBD2. CDR1 is SNHLY and CDR2 is FYNNEI in the germline V gene. CDR3 size: 14 residues. V lost 5 bases, J lost 5 bases, and 3 bases stayed unmatched. The CDR3 nucleotides read TGTGCCAGCAGTCGGGGGACTAGCGGGGAGACCCAGTACTTC. Its protein product is CASSRGTSGETQYF.

The rearrangement joins TRBV4-3 to TRBJ1-5; 7 bases agree with TRBD1. The ends lost 1 base at V and 3 bases at J; junction bases unmatched: 6. Germline CDR1 and CDR2: LGHNA and YSLEER. The CDR3 is made up of 16 amino acids. This CDR3 is CASSQGAGQYNQPQHF. The CDR3 bases are TGCGCCAGCAGCCAAGGGGCGGGACAGTACAATCAGCCCCAGCATTTT.

This sequence joins TRBV25-1 and TRBJ2-1; 8 bases are shared with TRBD2. Germline CDR1 and CDR2: MGHDK and SYGVNS. Trimming removed 4 bases from V and 4 bases from J; junction bases left unmatched: 6. The CDR3 is 15 amino acids. The CDR3 protein is CASSGAGGSYNEQFF. The DNA of the CDR3 is TGTGCCAGCAGTGGTGCGGGGGGATCTTACAATGAGCAGTTCTTC.

This clone was detected only once. The chain carries TRBV4-3 and TRBJ1-1; D is uncertain. Germline V lookup: CDR1 LGHNA, CDR2 YSLEER. CDR3 length: 13 residues. Deletions cut 2 bases from V and 3 bases from J, with 7 bases between. The CDR3 is CASSQRGDTEAFF. The CDR3 nucleotides are TGCGCCAGCAGCCAACGGGGAGACACTGAAGCTTTCTTT.

The chain has TRBV4-2 and TRBJ2-1, with TRBD2 matching over 7 bases. This CDR3 region has 16 residues. V shed 0 bases, J shed 3 bases, and the junction held 5 bases outside the gene matches. Per the germline V gene, CDR1 is LGHNA and CDR2 is YNFKEQ. CDR3 in amino acids: CASSQDQPGGYNEQFF. CDR3 nucleotide sequence: TGTGCCAGCAGCCAAGATCAACCGGGGGGCTACAATGAGCAGTTCTTC.

The gene calls are TRBV2 and TRBJ1-1; 7 bases are a match to TRBD1. CDR3 size: 13 residues. Per germline, CDR1 SNHLY and CDR2 FYNNEI. The V and J ends lost 7 bases and 5 bases, in that order; junction bases with no gene match: 7. CDR3 bases: TGTGCCAGCAATATAGAACAGGGGACTGAAGCTTTCTTT. It specifies CASNIEQGTEAFF.

V usage is TRBV15 and J usage is TRBJ2-1; 8 positions match TRBD1. V was clipped by 5 bases and J by 5 bases; unmatched bases: 8. This CDR3 is 15 amino acids long. Germline assignment: CDR1 LNHNV and CDR2 YYDKDF (reference sequence). The CDR3 DNA reads as TGTGCCACCAGCGCGCGGACAGGGACGAACAATGAGCAGTTCTTC. Protein: CATSARTGTNNEQFF.

The chain employs TRBV15 and TRBJ1-3; 9 bases line up with TRBD1. Trimming took 5 bases from V and 0 from J; bases not matched to a gene: 5. The CDR3 extends over 16 amino acids. CDR1 is LNHNV, CDR2 YYDKDF, per germline (reference sequence). CDR3 nucleotides: TGTGCCACCAGCTCTCGACAGGGGGGCTCTGGAAACACCATATATTTT. Translated: CATSSRQGGSGNTIYF.